This entry is about one T cell receptor beta chain. Source study methods: By means of reference gene primer amplification, nucleated cell counts were estimated. The protocol was immunoSEQ multiplex PCR, while the TCRdb copy is restricted to in-frame clones and leaves out a portion. V and J calls and clone size are copied from that table; D and trimming were computed from the DNA. The sample yields roughly 51,000 clones, roughly nine tenths seen once. The record originates from a study of blood T cell repertoires in COVID-19. Whole-study context: The samples span acute and convalescent COVID-19 from the United States, Italy and Spain. T cells, B-cell-depleted T cells, or PBMCs supplied cDNA or gDNA.

The clonotype originates from a woman aged 60-75 years with active or convalescent COVID-19. The sample comprised peripheral blood.

CDR3 in amino acids: CASSFASGNNEQFF. For the CDR3, the DNA is TGTGCCAGCAGTTTTGCTAGCGGCAACAATGAGCAGTTCTTC. V and J are TRBV28 and TRBJ2-1, with TRBD2 identical over 7 bases. Germline CDR1 and CDR2: MDHEN and SYDVKM. This CDR3 spans 14 amino acids. The trim removed 3 bases at V and 5 bases at J, leaving 4 bases unmatched.